The present TCR beta chain was sequenced within a study of STAT5B mutations in CD4+ large granular lymphocyte leukemia. Study details: Among healthy donors, a particular HLA allele went with more CDR3 'QG' motifs. Points from the study as a whole: Without putative leukemic clones, patient CD4-sorted repertoires remained more clonal than healthy CD4+ repertoires. TRBV06-family usage was enriched in top patient clones (8/27) versus controls (2/35).

Assay used: immunoSEQ multiplex PCR; TCRdb lists only in-frame clones, some missing. The data contain roughly 32,000 clones, around 72% of them seen just once; the ten biggest clones take up roughly 2%. CDR1 and CDR2 from the germline V gene are MDHEN and SYDVKM. CDR3 length equals 17 residues. Trimming cost V 2 bases and J 1 base; bases outside gene matches: 6. Concerning this clone: What it binds is unknown.

Healthy controls were blood donor buffy coats. Input material: CD4+ T cells from blood buffy coats. This chain uses TRBV28 with TRBJ1-5; the match to TRBD1 covers 9 bases. This receptor was identified in a human donor in good health. CDR3 region: CASSLPEGTGSNQPQHF. As DNA, the CDR3 is TGTGCCAGCAGTTTACCCGAAGGGACAGGGAGCAATCAGCCCCAGCATTTT. Supplemented by reference TRBV28 and TRBJ1-5, the full variable domain reads DVKVTQSSRYLVKRTGEKVFLECVQDMDHENMFWYRQDPGLGLRLIYFSYDVKMKEKGDIPEGYSVSREKKERFSLILESASTNQTSMYLCASSLPEGTGSNQPQHFGDGTRLSIL.